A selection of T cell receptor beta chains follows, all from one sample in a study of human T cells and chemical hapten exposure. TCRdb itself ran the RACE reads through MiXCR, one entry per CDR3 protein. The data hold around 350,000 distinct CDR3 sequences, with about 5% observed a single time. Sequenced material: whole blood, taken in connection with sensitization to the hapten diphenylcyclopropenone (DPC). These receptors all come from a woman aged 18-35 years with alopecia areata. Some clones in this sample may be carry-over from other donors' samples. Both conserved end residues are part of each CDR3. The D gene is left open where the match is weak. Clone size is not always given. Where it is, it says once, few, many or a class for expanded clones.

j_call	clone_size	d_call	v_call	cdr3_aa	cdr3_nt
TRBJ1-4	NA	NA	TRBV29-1	CSAATDLNEKLFF	TGCAGCGCTGCGACAGACCTAAATGAAAAACTGTTTTTT
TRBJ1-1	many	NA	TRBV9	CASSVAQGTTEAFF	TGTGCCAGCAGCGTAGCCCAGGGGACCACTGAAGCTTTCTTT
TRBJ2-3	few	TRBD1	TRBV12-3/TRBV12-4	CASGSTWGQFTDTQYF	TGTGCCAGCGGCTCCACCTGGGGACAGTTCACAGATACGCAGTATTTT
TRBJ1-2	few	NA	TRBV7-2	CASSLSAGAANYGYTF	TGTGCCAGCAGCCTCTCTGCGGGGGCGGCTAACTATGGCTACACCTTC
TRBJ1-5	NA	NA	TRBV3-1	CASSQDSLRNQPQHF	TGTGCCAGCAGCCAAGACAGCCTCCGCAATCAGCCCCAGCATTTT
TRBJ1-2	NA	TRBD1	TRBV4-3	CASSLSGTGFRGYTF	TGCGCCAGCAGCCTTTCCGGGACAGGGTTTCGTGGCTACACCTTC
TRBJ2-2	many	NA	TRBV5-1	CASTDETGELFF	TGCGCCAGCACGGACGAGACCGGGGAGCTGTTTTTT
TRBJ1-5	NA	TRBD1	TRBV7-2	CASRLTGLYGNQPQHF	TGTGCCAGCAGATTGACAGGGTTGTATGGCAATCAGCCCCAGCATTTT
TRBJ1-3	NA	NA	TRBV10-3	CAITSGTSGNTIYF	TGTGCCATCACCTCCGGGACATCAGGAAACACCATATATTTT
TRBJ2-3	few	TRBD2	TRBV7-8	CASTPEGSGGGLDTQYF	TGTGCCAGCACCCCCGAGGGAAGCGGGGGGGGGCTGGATACGCAGTATTTT
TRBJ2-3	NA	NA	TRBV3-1	CASSRRLDSASTDTQYF	TGTGCCAGCAGCCGTCGACTAGATTCCGCTAGCACAGATACGCAGTATTTT
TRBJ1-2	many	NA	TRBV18	CASSPLEGGVLDGYTF	TGTGCCAGCTCACCATTAGAAGGTGGGGTGTTGGATGGCTACACCTTC
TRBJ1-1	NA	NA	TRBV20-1	CSARDRPGFGTEAFF	TGCAGTGCTAGAGATCGCCCAGGGTTCGGCACTGAAGCTTTCTTT
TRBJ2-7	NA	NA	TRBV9	CASSLTAGYEQYF	TGTGCCAGCAGCTTAACCGCGGGGTACGAGCAGTACTTC
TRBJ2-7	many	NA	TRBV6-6	CASSPAPYEQYF	TGTGCCAGCAGTCCGGCCCCCTACGAGCAGTACTTC
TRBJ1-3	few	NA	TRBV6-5	CASSAIGNTIYF	TGTGCCAGCAGTGCGATAGGAAACACCATATATTTT